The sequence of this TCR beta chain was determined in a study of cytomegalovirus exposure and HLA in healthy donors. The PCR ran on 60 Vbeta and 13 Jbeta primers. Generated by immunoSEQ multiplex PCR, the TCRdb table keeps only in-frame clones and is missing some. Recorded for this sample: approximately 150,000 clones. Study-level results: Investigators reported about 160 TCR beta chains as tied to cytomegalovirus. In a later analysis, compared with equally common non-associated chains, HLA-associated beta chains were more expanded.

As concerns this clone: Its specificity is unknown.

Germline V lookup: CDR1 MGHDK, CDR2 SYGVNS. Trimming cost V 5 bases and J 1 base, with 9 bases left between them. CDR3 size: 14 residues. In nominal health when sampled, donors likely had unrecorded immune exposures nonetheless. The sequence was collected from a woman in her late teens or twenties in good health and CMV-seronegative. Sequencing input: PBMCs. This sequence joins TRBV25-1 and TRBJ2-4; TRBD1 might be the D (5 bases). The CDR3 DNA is TGTGCCAGCAGTACAGGTCTTGCCAAAAACATTCAGTACTTC. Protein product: CASSTGLAKNIQYF. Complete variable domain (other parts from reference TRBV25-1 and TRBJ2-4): EADIYQTPRYLVIGTGKKITLECSQTMGHDKMYWYQQDPGMELHLIHYSYGVNSTEKGDLSSESTVSRIRTEHFPLTLESARPSHTSQYLCASSTGLAKNIQYFGAGTRLSVL.